These 8 T cell receptor beta chains were sequenced from one sample in a study of blood T cells in healthy people across ages. A second PCR, run for about 6 to 12 cycles, used a sample-barcoded 5' primer plus a J-beta primer mix. TCRdb used MiXCR to reprocess the 5' RACE reads, holding one entry per CDR3 protein. The profile covers roughly 860,000 distinct CDR3 sequences, with roughly 60% appearing a single time and around a quarter taken by the ten largest. The sample was blood. The source is a man aged 25-45 years in good health.

This clonotype came up once. The gene calls are TRBV4-1 and TRBJ2-7; 14 bases are a match to TRBD2. J lost 0 bases, V lost 4 bases, and 8 bases had no gene match. The length of the CDR3 is 18 residues. CDR1 is MGHRA and CDR2 is YSYEKL in the germline V gene. The CDR3 DNA sequence: TGCGCCAGCAGCCGAAAGGGGACTAGCGGGGGCCACTCCTACGAGCAGTACTTC. Amino acids: CASSRKGTSGGHSYEQYF.

This clonotype has just a few counts. The rearrangement links TRBV28 to TRBJ2-5; D might be TRBD1 (6 bases). In germline, CDR1 is MDHEN, CDR2 SYDVKM. The ends were cut back, 5 bases at V and 2 bases at J, with 18 bases in the middle. The CDR3 totals 16 residues. CDR3 sequence reads: CASSPDRTAAQETQYF. CDR3 bases: TGTGCCAGCAGTCCGGACAGAACAGCAGCACAAGAGACCCAGTACTTC.

This clonotype was counted a few times. V is TRBV2 and J is TRBJ1-4, with unresolved D. Germline CDR1 reads SNHLY; CDR2 reads FYNNEI. V gave up 8 bases and J gave up 2 bases, with 12 bases separating them. This CDR3 is built from 14 residues. The CDR3 region has the DNA TGTGCCAGCTTGAGGGTAACGACTAATGAAAAACTGTTTTTT. Protein sequence: CASLRVTTNEKLFF.

The rearrangement links TRBV28 to TRBJ2-6; 9 nucleotides align to TRBD1. Trimming cost V 5 bases and J 5 bases; bases outside gene matches: 7. This CDR3 region has 16 residues. Germline V gene sequence: CDR1 MDHEN, CDR2 SYDVKM. Here the CDR3 DNA reads TGTGCCAGCAGTCCTCCACAGGGGGCTAGGGCCAACGTCCTGACTTTC. Amino acid sequence: CASSPPQGARANVLTF.

The V and J genes are TRBV7-9 and TRBJ2-1; tentatively, D is TRBD1 (7 bases). Trimming stripped 5 bases from V and 2 bases from J, with 10 bases between. The CDR3 runs to 14 residues. Germline values: CDR1 SEHNR, CDR2 FQNEAQ (reference sequence). DNA for the CDR3: TGTGCCAGCAGCCAGGGGGGAACCTACAATGAGCAGTTCTTC. Translation: CASSQGGTYNEQFF.

The genes are TRBV7-8 and TRBJ2-2; D may be TRBD1 (5 bases). V was trimmed by 4 bases and J by 1 base, leaving 13 bases between them. The CDR3 has 16 amino acids. The V gene's germline CDR1 is SGHVS and CDR2 FQNEAQ. The CDR3 bases are TGTGCCAGCAGCTCCAGACAGCCCTTGAACACCGGGGAGCTGTTTTTT. Its translation: CASSSRQPLNTGELFF.

The chain links TRBV20-1 to TRBJ2-6; D uncertain. CDR3 length: 14 residues. Germline V gives CDR1 DFQATT, CDR2 SNEGSKA (reference sequence). Trimming left V 1 base short and J 0 bases short, with 4 bases between. The CDR3, as DNA: TGCAGTGCTAGAGCGCCCTCTGGGGCCAACGTCCTGACTTTC. Translation: CSARAPSGANVLTF.

V usage is TRBV7-9 and J usage is TRBJ2-1; D is uncertain. CDR3 size: 11 residues. Per germline, CDR1 SEHNR and CDR2 FQNEAQ (reference sequence). CDR3 sequence: CATLRDNEQFF. DNA for the CDR3: TGTGCAACGCTCCGGGACAATGAGCAGTTCTTC.